The T cell receptor beta chain described here comes from a study of blood T cell repertoires in COVID-19. Study-level background: The United States, Italy and Spain supplied acute and convalescent COVID-19 samples. Sources were T cells, B-cell-depleted T cells, or PBMCs; the material itself was cDNA or gDNA.

The germline CDR1 and CDR2 sequences are SGHVS and FNYEAQ. V shed 1 base and J shed 0 bases, with 12 bases lying between them. This CDR3 has 17 amino acids. This clone was observed a few times. The authors' processing: Amplifying reference gene primers gave estimates of nucleated cell counts. Clones were sequenced by immunoSEQ multiplex PCR, and TCRdb holds only the in-frame ones, with some missing. V and J calls and clone size are copied from that table; D and trimming were computed from the DNA. The sample includes 130,000 or so clones, roughly three quarters of them seen just once. The clonotype originates from a human donor in a cohort sampled during active COVID-19. The V gene is TRBV7-6, the J gene TRBJ2-2, with D perhaps matching TRBD2 (5 bases). The sequenced sample consisted of peripheral blood. The CDR3 DNA follows: TGTGCCAGCAGCTTAGGGTGGACTGTCGCGAACACCGGGGAGCTGTTTTTT. This gives the protein CASSLGWTVANTGELFF.